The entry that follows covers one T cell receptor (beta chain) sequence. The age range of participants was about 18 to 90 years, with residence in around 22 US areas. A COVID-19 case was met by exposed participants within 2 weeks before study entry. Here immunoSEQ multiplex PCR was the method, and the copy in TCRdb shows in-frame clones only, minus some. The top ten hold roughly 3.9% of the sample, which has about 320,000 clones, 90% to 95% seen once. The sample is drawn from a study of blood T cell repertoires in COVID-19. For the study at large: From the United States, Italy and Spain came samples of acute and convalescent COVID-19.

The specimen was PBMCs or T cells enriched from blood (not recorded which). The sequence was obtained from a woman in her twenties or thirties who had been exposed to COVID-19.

The CDR3 DNA sequence: TGTGCCAGCTCACCACCGATGGGACAGGGAGGAGGTCAGCCCCAGCATTTT. It encodes CASSPPMGQGGGQPQHF. The chain carries TRBV18 and TRBJ1-5; TRBD1 matches 9 bases. V lost 0 bases to trimming and J lost 6 bases; unmatched junction nucleotides: 9. CDR1 is KGHSH, CDR2 LQKENI, per germline. The CDR3 consists of 17 residues.